Following are 2 T cell receptor beta chains from one sample sequenced in a study of beta chain features in type 1 diabetes. Sequencing targeted expressed TCRB transcripts, as all isolated RNA had been reverse transcribed. Assay used: immunoSEQ multiplex PCR; TCRdb lists only in-frame clones, some missing. The data contain some 270,000 clones, around 7.3% of them singletons. Sequenced sample: central memory CD4+ T cells from blood. All receptors derive from a woman between 18 and 29 years old in good health.

This clone was detected a few times. V usage is TRBV25-1 and J usage is TRBJ2-5; no clear D. From germline, CDR1 is MGHDK and CDR2 SYGVNS. V was pared by 1 base and J by 3 bases, with 6 bases between. This CDR3 has 13 amino acids. In nucleotides, the CDR3 is TGTGCCAGCAGTGAATCGCGGAAAGAGACCCAGTACTTC. As protein: CASSESRKETQYF. The full variable domain, in which reference TRBV25-1 and TRBJ2-5 provide the parts outside the CDR3, is EADIYQTPRYLVIGTGKKITLECSQTMGHDKMYWYQQDPGMELHLIHYSYGVNSTEKGDLSSESTVSRIRTEHFPLTLESARPSHTSQYLCASSESRKETQYFGPGTRLLVL.

This clone appeared many times. This chain joins TRBV19 and TRBJ1-1, with 8 bases identical to TRBD1. Germline-derived CDR1 and CDR2 are LNHDA and SQIVND (reference sequence). The CDR3 has 15 residues. V lost 0 bases, J lost 5 bases, and 5 bases stayed unmatched. The CDR3 bases are TGTGCCAGTAGTATAGATCAGGGGGCAAGGACTGAAGCTTTCTTT. Protein product: CASSIDQGARTEAFF.